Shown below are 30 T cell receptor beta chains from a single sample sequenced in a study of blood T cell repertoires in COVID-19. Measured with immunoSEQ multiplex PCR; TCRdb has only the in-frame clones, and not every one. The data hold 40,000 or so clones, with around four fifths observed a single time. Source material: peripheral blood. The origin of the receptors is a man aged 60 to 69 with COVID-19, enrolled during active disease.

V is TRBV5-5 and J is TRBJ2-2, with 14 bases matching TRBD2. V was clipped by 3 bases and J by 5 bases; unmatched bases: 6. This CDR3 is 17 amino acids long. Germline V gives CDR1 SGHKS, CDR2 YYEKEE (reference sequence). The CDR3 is CASSWGTSGSSTGELFF. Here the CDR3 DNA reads TGTGCCAGCAGCTGGGGGACTAGCGGGAGCAGTACCGGGGAGCTGTTTTTT.

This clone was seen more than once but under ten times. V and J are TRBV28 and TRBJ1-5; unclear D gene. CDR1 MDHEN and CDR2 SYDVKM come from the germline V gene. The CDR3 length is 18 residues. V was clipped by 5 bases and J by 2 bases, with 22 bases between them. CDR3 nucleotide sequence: TGTGCCAGCAGTCCCTCCTCATTTGCTACGGTCGGCAATCAGCCCCAGCATTTT. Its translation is CASSPSSFATVGNQPQHF.

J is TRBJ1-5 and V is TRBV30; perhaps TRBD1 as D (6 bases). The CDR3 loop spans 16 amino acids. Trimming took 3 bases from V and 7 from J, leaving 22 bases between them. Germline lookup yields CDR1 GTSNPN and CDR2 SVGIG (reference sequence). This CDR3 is CAWRVKETGGYQPQHF. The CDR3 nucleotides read TGTGCCTGGAGGGTTAAAGAGACAGGAGGTTACCAGCCCCAGCATTTT.

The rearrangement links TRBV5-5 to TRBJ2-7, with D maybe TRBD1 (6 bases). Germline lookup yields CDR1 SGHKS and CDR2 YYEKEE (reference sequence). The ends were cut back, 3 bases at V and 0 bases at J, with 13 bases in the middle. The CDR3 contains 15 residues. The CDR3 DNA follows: TGTGCCAGCAGCTCCAGGACAGAATACTCCTACGAGCAGTACTTC. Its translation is CASSSRTEYSYEQYF.

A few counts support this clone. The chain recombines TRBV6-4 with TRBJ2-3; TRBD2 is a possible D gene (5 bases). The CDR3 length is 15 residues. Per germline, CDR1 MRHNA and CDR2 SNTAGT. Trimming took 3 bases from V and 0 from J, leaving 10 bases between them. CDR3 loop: CASSEESGSTDTQYF. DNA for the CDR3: TGTGCCAGCAGTGAGGAGAGCGGTAGCACAGATACGCAGTATTTT.

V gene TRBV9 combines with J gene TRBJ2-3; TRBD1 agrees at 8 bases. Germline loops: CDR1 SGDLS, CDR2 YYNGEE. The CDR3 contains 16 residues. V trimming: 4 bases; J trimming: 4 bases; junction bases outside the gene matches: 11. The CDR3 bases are TGTGCCAGCAGCACAAACCAGGGGGCGCCTTCAGATACGCAGTATTTT. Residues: CASSTNQGAPSDTQYF.

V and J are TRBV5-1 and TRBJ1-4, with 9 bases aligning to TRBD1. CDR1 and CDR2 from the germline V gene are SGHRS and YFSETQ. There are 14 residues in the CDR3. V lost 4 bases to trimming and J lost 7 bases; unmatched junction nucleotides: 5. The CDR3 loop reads CASSTGQGFEKLFF. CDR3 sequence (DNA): TGCGCCAGCAGCACCGGACAGGGGTTTGAAAAACTGTTTTTT.

This CDR3 reads CAWGPGTGVSDTQYF. Here the CDR3 DNA reads TGTGCCTGGGGCCCCGGGACAGGGGTTTCAGATACGCAGTATTTT. The chain has TRBV30 and TRBJ2-3; TRBD1 agrees at 10 bases. The CDR3 loop spans 15 amino acids. V was clipped by 5 bases and J by 4 bases; unmatched bases: 9. The germline CDR1 and CDR2 sequences are GTSNPN and SVGIG (reference sequence).

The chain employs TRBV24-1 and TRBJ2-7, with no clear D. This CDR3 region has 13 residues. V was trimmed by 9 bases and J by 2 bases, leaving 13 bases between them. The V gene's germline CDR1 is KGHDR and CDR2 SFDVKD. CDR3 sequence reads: CATGDGPTYEQYF. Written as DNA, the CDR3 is TGTGCCACCGGAGACGGTCCCACCTACGAGCAGTACTTC.

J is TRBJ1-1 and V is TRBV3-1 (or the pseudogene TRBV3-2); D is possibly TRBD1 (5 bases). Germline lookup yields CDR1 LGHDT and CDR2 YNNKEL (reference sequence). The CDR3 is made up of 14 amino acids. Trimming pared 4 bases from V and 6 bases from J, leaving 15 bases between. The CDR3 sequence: CASSRDGGGAEAFF. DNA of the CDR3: TGTGCCAGCAGCCGTGACGGCGGGGGGGCTGAAGCTTTCTTT.

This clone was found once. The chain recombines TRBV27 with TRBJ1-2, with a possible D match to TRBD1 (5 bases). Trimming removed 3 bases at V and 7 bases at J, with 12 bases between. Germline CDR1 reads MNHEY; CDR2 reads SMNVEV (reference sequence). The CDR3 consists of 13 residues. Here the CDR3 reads CASSFSRVGGYTF. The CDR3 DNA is TGTGCCAGCAGTTTCTCCAGGGTTGGTGGCTACACCTTC.

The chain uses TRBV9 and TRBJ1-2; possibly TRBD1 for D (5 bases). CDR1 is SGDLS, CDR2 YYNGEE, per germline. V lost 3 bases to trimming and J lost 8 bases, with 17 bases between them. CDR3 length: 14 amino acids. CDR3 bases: TGTGCCAGCAGCGCGGGAGCGGGGCTGCGGGGCTACACCTTC. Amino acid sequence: CASSAGAGLRGYTF.

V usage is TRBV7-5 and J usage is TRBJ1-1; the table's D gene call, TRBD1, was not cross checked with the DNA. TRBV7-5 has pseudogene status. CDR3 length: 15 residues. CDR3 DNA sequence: TGTGTCAGAAGCTCCCGACAGGGGTTGTGCACTGAAGCTTTCTTT. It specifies CVRSSRQGLCTEAFF.

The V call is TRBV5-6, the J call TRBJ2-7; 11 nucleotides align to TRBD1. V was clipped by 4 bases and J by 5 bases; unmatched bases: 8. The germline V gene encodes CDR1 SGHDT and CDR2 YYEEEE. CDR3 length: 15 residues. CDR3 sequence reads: CASSPSGTGGNEQYF. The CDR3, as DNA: TGTGCCAGCAGCCCGTCCGGGACAGGGGGTAACGAGCAGTACTTC.

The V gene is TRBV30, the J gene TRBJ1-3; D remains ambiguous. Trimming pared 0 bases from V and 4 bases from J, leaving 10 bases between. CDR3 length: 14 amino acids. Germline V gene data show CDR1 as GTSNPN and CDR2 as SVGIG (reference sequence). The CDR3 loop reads CAWSVRRIGNTIYF. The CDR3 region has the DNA TGTGCCTGGAGTGTACGGAGGATAGGAAACACCATATATTTT.

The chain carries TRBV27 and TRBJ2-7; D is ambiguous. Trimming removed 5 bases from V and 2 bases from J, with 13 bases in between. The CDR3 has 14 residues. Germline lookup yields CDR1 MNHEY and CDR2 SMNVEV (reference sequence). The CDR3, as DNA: TGTGCCAGCAGTCAAACGGGTCGCACCTACGAGCAGTACTTC. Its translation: CASSQTGRTYEQYF.

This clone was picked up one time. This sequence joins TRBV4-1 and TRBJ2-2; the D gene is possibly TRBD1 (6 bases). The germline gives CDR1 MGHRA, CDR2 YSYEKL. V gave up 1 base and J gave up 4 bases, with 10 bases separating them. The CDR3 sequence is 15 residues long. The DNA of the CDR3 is TGCGCCAGCAGCCAAGGAGACAGGACCACCGGGGAGCTGTTTTTT. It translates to CASSQGDRTTGELFF.

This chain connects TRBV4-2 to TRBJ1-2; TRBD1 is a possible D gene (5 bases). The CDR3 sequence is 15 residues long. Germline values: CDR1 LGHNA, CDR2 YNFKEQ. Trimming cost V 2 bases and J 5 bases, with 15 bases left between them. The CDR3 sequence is CASSQSKTATYGYTF. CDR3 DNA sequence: TGTGCCAGCAGCCAATCAAAGACAGCCACTTATGGCTACACCTTC.

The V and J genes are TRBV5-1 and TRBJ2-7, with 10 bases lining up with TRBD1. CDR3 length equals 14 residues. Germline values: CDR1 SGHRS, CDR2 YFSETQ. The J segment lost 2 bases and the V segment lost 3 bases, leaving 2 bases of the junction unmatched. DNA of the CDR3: TGCGCCAGCAGCTGGACAGGGGGGCCCTACGAGCAGTACTTC. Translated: CASSWTGGPYEQYF.

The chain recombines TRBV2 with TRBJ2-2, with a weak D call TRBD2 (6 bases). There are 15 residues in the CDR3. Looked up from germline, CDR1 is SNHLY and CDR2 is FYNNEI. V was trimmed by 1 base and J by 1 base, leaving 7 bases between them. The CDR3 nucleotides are TGTGCCAGCAGTGAAGACGGGGGGAACACCGGGGAGCTGTTTTTT. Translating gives CASSEDGGNTGELFF. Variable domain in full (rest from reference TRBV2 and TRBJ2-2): EPEVTQTPSHQVTQMGQEVILRCVPISNHLYFYWYRQILGQKVEFLVSFYNNEISEKSEIFDDQFSVERPDGSNFTLKIRSTKLEDSAMYFCASSEDGGNTGELFFGEGSRLTVL.

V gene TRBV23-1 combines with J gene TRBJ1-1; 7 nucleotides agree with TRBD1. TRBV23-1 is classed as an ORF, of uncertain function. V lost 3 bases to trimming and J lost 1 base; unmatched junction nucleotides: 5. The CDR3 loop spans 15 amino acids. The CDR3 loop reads CASSHKTGTNTEAFF. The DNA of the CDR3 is TGCGCCAGCAGTCACAAGACAGGGACGAACACTGAAGCTTTCTTT.

CDR3 nucleotide sequence: TGTGCCAGCAGCTTTAGATGGCAGGGGTTACCCGGGGAGCTGTTTTTT. Protein: CASSFRWQGLPGELFF. The genes are TRBV7-8 and TRBJ2-2; possible D gene TRBD1, 6 bases. CDR3 length equals 16 residues. V lost 3 bases to trimming and J lost 6 bases, with 17 bases between them. Germline CDR1 is SGHVS and CDR2 is FQNEAQ. Filled out from reference TRBV7-8 and TRBJ2-2, the complete variable domain reads GAGVSQSPRYKVAKRGQDVALRCDPISGHVSLFWYQQALGQGPEFLTYFQNEAQLDKSGLPSDRFFAERPEGSVSTLKIQRTQQEDSAVYLCASSFRWQGLPGELFFGEGSRLTVL.

This CDR3 is CATSRGGGHYGYTF. As DNA, the CDR3 is TGTGCCACCAGCAGAGGCGGAGGGCACTATGGCTACACCTTC. The chain couples TRBV15 to TRBJ1-2; no clear D. The CDR3 is made up of 14 amino acids. Trimming left V 1 base short and J 3 bases short, with 9 bases between. Germline CDR1 LNHNV, CDR2 YYDKDF (reference sequence).

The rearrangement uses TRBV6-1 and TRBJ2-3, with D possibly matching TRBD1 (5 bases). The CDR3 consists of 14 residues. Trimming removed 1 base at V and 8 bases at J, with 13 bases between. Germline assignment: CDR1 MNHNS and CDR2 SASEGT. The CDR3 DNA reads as TGTGCCAGCAGTGAAGTTCAGGGTCGCGGTACGCAGTATTTT. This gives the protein CASSEVQGRGTQYF.

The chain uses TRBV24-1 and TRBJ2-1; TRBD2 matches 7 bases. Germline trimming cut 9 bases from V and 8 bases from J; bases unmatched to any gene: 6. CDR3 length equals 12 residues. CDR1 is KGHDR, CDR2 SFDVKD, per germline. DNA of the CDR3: TGTGCCACCGGCCGGACTAGGGATGAGCAGTTCTTC. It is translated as CATGRTRDEQFF.

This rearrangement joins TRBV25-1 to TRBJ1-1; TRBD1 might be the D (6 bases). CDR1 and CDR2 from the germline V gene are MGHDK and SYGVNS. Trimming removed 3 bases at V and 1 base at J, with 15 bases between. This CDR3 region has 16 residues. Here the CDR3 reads CASSDWERTANTEAFF. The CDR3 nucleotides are TGTGCCAGCAGTGATTGGGAACGGACAGCGAACACTGAAGCTTTCTTT. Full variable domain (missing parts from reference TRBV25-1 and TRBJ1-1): EADIYQTPRYLVIGTGKKITLECSQTMGHDKMYWYQQDPGMELHLIHYSYGVNSTEKGDLSSESTVSRIRTEHFPLTLESARPSHTSQYLCASSDWERTANTEAFFGQGTRLTVV.

The CDR3: CASTLLAYEQYF. The CDR3 region has the DNA TGTGCCAGCACTTTACTAGCCTACGAGCAGTACTTC. The V gene is TRBV2, the J gene TRBJ2-7; maybe TRBD2 (5 bases). Trimming shortened V by 7 bases and J by 2 bases, and 9 bases separated the two germline ends. This CDR3 is 12 amino acids long. From germline, CDR1 is SNHLY and CDR2 FYNNEI.

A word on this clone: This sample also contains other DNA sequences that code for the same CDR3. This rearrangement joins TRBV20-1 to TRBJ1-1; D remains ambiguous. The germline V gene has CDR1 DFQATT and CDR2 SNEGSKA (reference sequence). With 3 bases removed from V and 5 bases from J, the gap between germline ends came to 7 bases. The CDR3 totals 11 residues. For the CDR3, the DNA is TGCAGTGCTAGGTATAATACTGAAGCTTTCTTT. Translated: CSARYNTEAFF.

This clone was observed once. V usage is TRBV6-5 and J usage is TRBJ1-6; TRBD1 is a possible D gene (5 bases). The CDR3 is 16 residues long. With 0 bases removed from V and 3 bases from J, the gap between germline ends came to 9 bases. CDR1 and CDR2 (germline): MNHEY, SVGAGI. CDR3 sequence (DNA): TGTGCCAGCAGTTACTCAGGGCAGGGCTATAATTCACCCCTCCACTTT. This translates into CASSYSGQGYNSPLHF.

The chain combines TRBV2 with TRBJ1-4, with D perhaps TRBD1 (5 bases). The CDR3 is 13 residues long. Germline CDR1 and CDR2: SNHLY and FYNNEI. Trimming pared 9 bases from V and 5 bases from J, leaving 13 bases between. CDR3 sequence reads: CASGTDNNEKLFF. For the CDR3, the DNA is TGTGCCAGTGGGACTGACAACAATGAAAAACTGTTTTTT.